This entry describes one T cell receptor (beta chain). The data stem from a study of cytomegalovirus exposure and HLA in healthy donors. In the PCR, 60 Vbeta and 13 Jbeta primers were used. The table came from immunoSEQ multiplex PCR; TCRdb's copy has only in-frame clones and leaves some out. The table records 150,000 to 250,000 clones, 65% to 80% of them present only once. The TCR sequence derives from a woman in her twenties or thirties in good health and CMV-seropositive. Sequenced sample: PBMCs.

CDR3 protein: CASSEDLFYNEQFF. The DNA of the CDR3 is TGCGCCAGCAGCGAGGACTTGTTCTACAATGAGCAGTTCTTC. The J gene is TRBJ2-1, the V gene TRBV5-1; possibly TRBD2 for D (5 bases). The CDR3 is 14 residues long. V was trimmed by 4 bases and J by 3 bases, leaving 11 bases between them. CDR1 and CDR2 from the germline V gene are SGHRS and YFSETQ.